This T cell receptor (beta chain) was obtained from a study of OX40 agonist ivuxolimab in advanced cancers. A note on the overall study: Ivuxolimab, which targeted the costimulatory receptor OX40 (CD134), was an agonistic, fully human IgG2 monoclonal antibody. Intravenous ivuxolimab was administered to patients every 2 weeks at six dose levels: 0.01, 0.1, 0.3, 1.5, 3 and 10 mg/kg. Of the roughly 52 dose-escalation patients, hepatocellular carcinoma was present in about 19, melanoma in approximately 15, renal cell carcinoma in 9 and head and neck cancer in 9. In the dose-escalation cohort, nearly 85% of patients were male, and the mean age was approximately 60 years with a range of about 23 to 79. Prior anti-PD-1, anti-PD-L1 or anti-CTLA-4 therapy was permitted, and checkpoint inhibitors had been received by roughly 40% of dose-escalation patients. Partial responses occurred in three dose-escalation patients: two with cutaneous melanoma and one with hepatocellular carcinoma. Peripheral TCRbeta sequencing was intended to test whether TCR sequence diversity was altered and clonal T-cell expansion was caused by ivuxolimab. The paper reports the monotherapy dose-escalation portion (N of about 47 patients) of the phase I ivuxolimab trial.

A remark on this clone: Its antigen is still unknown. No base quality information exists; no much larger clone differs at one position.

For CDR1 and CDR2, the germline V gene (reference sequence) lists SGHNT and YYREEE. There are 15 amino acids in the CDR3, from cysteine to phenylalanine inclusive. CDR3 DNA only is kept here, 45 bases in frame from base 1. V is reduced by 1 base and J by 7 bases, leaving a spacing of 14 bases between them. The trial excluded patients who had a history of autoimmune disease or who were on systemic immunosuppression. Peripheral blood for TCR sequencing was collected from all dose cohorts at baseline, on cycle 4 day 1, and on cycle 7 day 1. Samples were obtained from an open-label, multicenter, first-in-human phase I dose-escalation trial of ivuxolimab. Adults with locally advanced or metastatic melanoma, renal cell carcinoma, hepatocellular carcinoma or head and neck squamous cell carcinoma were enrolled in the trial. CD4+ and CD8+ T cells were sorted separately from peripheral blood before TCR sequencing.

Findings and caveats that apply to the study as a whole: Low levels of normalized T-cell clonal expansion were also seen in some nonresponding patients. Clonal expansion of both CD4+ and CD8+ blood T cells was observed from baseline to week 6 at doses 0.1 to 3.0 mg/kg. Which antigens the clonally expanded peripheral T cells were specific for was not determined. In partial responders in the 0.1-3.0 mg/kg groups, normalized peripheral clonal expansion was found to be among the lowest, especially among CD8+ T cells. After ivuxolimab, more expanded clones were found on average in CD8+ T cells than in CD4+ T cells.

Genomic DNA was isolated from the sorted cells so that the TCRbeta CDR3 region could be sequenced. TCRbeta CDR3 regions were sequenced using the immunoSEQ Assay. As stored in TCRdb, this immuneACCESS dataset retains in-frame rearrangements with V and J assigned. A fraction of the clones does not appear; measured against another copy, unresolved V genes explain less than half of the discrepancy, and the remainder lacks a known reason. The sample data list tens of thousands of clones, and approximately 84% of these were observed just once. The ten most abundant clones make up roughly 4.6% of the sample.

The origin of this receptor is an adult with an advanced solid tumor such as melanoma, head and neck, liver or kidney cancer. The sequenced sample was CD4+ or CD8+ T cells sorted from blood, obtained in a trial of the OX40 agonist ivuxolimab. Recombination linked TRBV5-4 to TRBJ1-4, with no confident D gene call. The bases are TGTGCCAGCAGCTTGTCGACGACTGTGGGTGAAAAACTGTTTTTT. Its protein reads: CASSLSTTVGEKLFF.